This T cell receptor (beta chain) is from a study of T cells in Graves' hyperthyroidism and ophthalmopathy. Findings and caveats of the study: In blood, most of the thyroid clonotypes expanded above 0.001 were also present. From stable hyperthyroidism, ophthalmopathy was set apart by a 13 V-J model.

Germline CDR1 is SNHLY and CDR2 is FYNNEI. CDR3 size: 12 residues. V gave up 7 bases and J gave up 5 bases, with 11 bases separating them. Thyroid ultrasound and orbital computed tomography, with clinical symptoms and serum thyroxine and TRAb, informed diagnoses. RNA transcripts yielded amplified TCR beta CDR3 regions. The HTBI primer set was used in a first-round RT-PCR of the TCR CDR3. TCRdb used MiXCR to reprocess the multiplex PCR reads, holding one entry per CDR3 protein. The table records hundreds of thousands of distinct CDR3 sequences, approximately 19% of them present only once. In its sample, this clonotype was seen many times. Its antigen is not known.

Sequencing was carried out using blood. The chain has TRBV2 and TRBJ1-2; no reliable D call. The receptor was derived from a woman between 45 and 65 years old with Graves' hyperthyroidism that later progressed to Graves' ophthalmopathy. The CDR3 DNA is TGTGCCAGCATCCGTGGCGTGTATGGCTACACCTTC. The encoded protein is CASIRGVYGYTF.